These 9 T cell receptor beta chains came from one sample sequenced in a study of Graves' ophthalmopathy and Graves' hyperthyroidism. The study amplified TCR beta CDR3 regions using RNA transcripts. HTBI primers were used in a first-round RT-PCR, which preceded a second-round multiplex PCR. TCRdb itself ran the multiplex PCR reads through MiXCR, one entry per CDR3 protein. The repertoire holds about 740,000 distinct CDR3 sequences, with around 40% as singletons. Sequenced sample: peripheral blood. All receptors derive from an adult man with Graves' ophthalmopathy.

Comments on this clonotype: In this CDR3 the conserved last residue, phenylalanine or tryptophan, is missing, so a read error is likely. No DNA is shown, since the ends of the CDR3 on it are uncertain; the CDR3 is the one TCRdb lists. The chain couples TRBV2 to TRBJ2-6; TRBD1 is taken as the D call from the table, unchecked against the DNA. The length of the CDR3 is 9 amino acids, counting both ends. Per germline, CDR1 SNHLY and CDR2 FYNNEI. The CDR3 spells CASSEAWGQ.

A note on this clonotype: The junction differs from germline at one of its ends, possibly a read error. The CDR3 loop is CASSPTGGSTYEQYF. As DNA, the CDR3 is TGTGCCAGCAGTCCAACAGGGGGCTCGACCTACGAGCAGTACTTC. The V call is TRBV10-3, the J call TRBJ2-7; TRBD1 matches at 9 bases. The germline V gene encodes CDR1 ENHRY and CDR2 SYGVKD. The CDR3 contains 15 residues.

This clonotype occurred many times. The V gene is TRBV7-2, the J gene TRBJ1-1; TRBD1 might be the D (6 bases). The V end was cut by 6 bases, the J end by 4 bases, with 18 bases between. Germline loops: CDR1 SGHTA, CDR2 FQGNSA. The CDR3 extends over 15 amino acids. The CDR3 loop reads CASSIPGAVGTEAFF. The CDR3 DNA reads TGTGCCAGCAGTATACCGGGGGCAGTCGGCACTGAAGCTTTCTTT.

The genes are TRBV5-4 and TRBJ2-7; the match to TRBD2 covers 7 bases. The V segment lost 1 base and the J segment 7 bases; nucleotides outside the gene matches: 11. Looked up from germline, CDR1 is SGHNT and CDR2 is YYREEE (reference sequence). CDR3 length: 15 amino acids. For the CDR3, the DNA is TGTGCCAGCAGCTTGAAGACGGCGGGAGCTCTTGAGCAGTACTTC. Encoded protein: CASSLKTAGALEQYF.

A note on this clonotype: With a much larger clone just one base away, this may be a read error. This chain links TRBV6-5 with TRBJ1-5; a possible D gene is TRBD1 (5 bases). The CDR3 spans 14 residues. CDR1 is MNHEY, CDR2 SVGAGI, per germline. Trimming removed 10 bases at V and 1 base at J, with 14 bases between. The CDR3 DNA sequence: TGTGCCAACAGATCCTCAGGGAGCAATCAGCCCCAGCATTTT. It is translated as CANRSSGSNQPQHF.

CDR3 in amino acids: CASIPQSGGRDIQYF. Written as DNA, the CDR3 is TGCGCCAGCATCCCTCAGAGCGGGGGGAGAGACATTCAGTACTTC. The chain recombines TRBV10-2 with TRBJ2-7; 9 bases agree with TRBD2. The DNA end favors TRBJ2-4, so the J call may be wrong. The germline V gene encodes CDR1 WSHSY and CDR2 SAAADI. The length of the CDR3 is 15 residues.

The rearrangement joins TRBV2 to TRBJ1-1; no clear D gene. V lost 6 bases to trimming and J lost 2 bases, with 13 bases between them. The CDR3 is 14 residues long. Germline V lookup: CDR1 SNHLY, CDR2 FYNNEI. This CDR3 reads CASRKDDGNTEAFF. Here the CDR3 DNA reads TGTGCCAGCAGAAAAGACGATGGAAACACTGAAGCTTTCTTT.

The chain links TRBV11-1 to TRBJ1-1; TRBD1 aligns across 8 bases. In germline, CDR1 is SGHAT, CDR2 FQDESV (reference sequence). Trimming cost V 7 bases and J 3 bases; bases outside gene matches: 10. CDR3 length: 15 residues. This CDR3 is CASNLRGLEDTEAFF. CDR3 coding DNA: TGTGCCAGCAACCTCAGGGGGCTCGAGGACACTGAAGCTTTCTTT.

Regarding this clonotype: The junction differs from germline at one of its ends, possibly a read error. J is TRBJ2-5 and V is TRBV10-3; TRBD2 matches at 9 bases. The germline CDR1 and CDR2 sequences are ENHRY and SYGVKD. The CDR3 has 14 amino acids. The CDR3 reads CASSYLAAGGEQYF. CDR3 nucleotide sequence: TGTGCCAGCAGTTACCTGGCGGCGGGAGGGGAGCAGTACTTC.